The source of this T cell receptor beta chain is a study of blood T cell repertoires in COVID-19. Study overall: Researchers got acute and convalescent COVID-19 samples from the United States, Italy and Spain. PBMCs, B-cell-depleted T cells, or T cells provided the cDNA or gDNA that made up the material.

This clone appeared a single time. In the study's own analysis: Amplification of reference gene primers was used by the study to estimate nucleated cell counts. Sequenced by immunoSEQ multiplex PCR; TCRdb stores in-frame clones only, minus some. V and J calls plus clone size are reproduced from that table; the DNA served to infer D and trimming. The repertoire includes about 98,000 clones, over 70% of them detected once, and around 10% sits in the top ten. Germline V gene sequence: CDR1 SEHNR, CDR2 FQNEAQ (reference sequence). V lost 5 bases, J lost 1 base, and 16 bases lay in between. The CDR3 spans 16 residues.

Input material: peripheral blood. The rearrangement uses TRBV7-9 and TRBJ2-3; perhaps TRBD1 as D (6 bases). This clonotype was sampled from a woman aged 80 or older with acute or convalescent COVID-19. The CDR3 DNA follows: TGTGCCAGCAGCGCCCAACGAGGGGGAGGCACAGATACGCAGTATTTT. It translates to CASSAQRGGGTDTQYF.